What follows are 2 T cell receptor beta chains derived from one specimen sequenced in a study of cytomegalovirus exposure and HLA in healthy donors. The PCR made use of 60 Vbeta and 13 Jbeta primers. Generated by immunoSEQ multiplex PCR, the TCRdb table keeps only in-frame clones and is missing some. This sample has 110,000 or so clones, with roughly 70% found just once. What was sequenced was PBMCs. The origin of the receptors is a woman aged 40 to 50 in good health and CMV-seropositive.

Concerning this clone: In the same sample, other DNA sequences code for this CDR3. The V gene is TRBV5-1, the J gene TRBJ2-5, with TRBD1 matching over 7 bases. In germline, CDR1 is SGHRS, CDR2 YFSETQ. The CDR3 is 15 residues long. V lost 3 bases, J lost 3 bases, and 8 bases stayed unmatched. The CDR3 here is CASSSSGTAEETQYF. For the CDR3, the DNA is TGCGCCAGCAGCTCATCCGGGACAGCAGAAGAGACCCAGTACTTC.

This clone was seen a few times. The V call is TRBV27, the J call TRBJ2-5; unclear D gene. V lost 3 bases and J lost 3, with 8 bases in between. Germline loops: CDR1 MNHEY, CDR2 SMNVEV (reference sequence). CDR3 length: 13 residues. The DNA of the CDR3 is TGTGCCAGCAGTTTTGGAGTCGAAGAGACCCAGTACTTC. It translates to CASSFGVEETQYF.